These 21 T cell receptor beta chains came from one sample sequenced in a study of cytomegalovirus exposure and HLA in healthy donors. Primers: 60 Vbeta forward and 13 Jbeta reverse. Profiling relied on immunoSEQ multiplex PCR, and the TCRdb table lists in-frame clones only, not all of them. The table records about 130,000 clones, about three quarters of them present only once. The sample comprised PBMCs. Every receptor here comes from a human donor in good health.

This chain joins TRBV27 and TRBJ2-1, with D tentatively TRBD1 (5 bases). The ends were cut back, 5 bases at V and 4 bases at J, with 12 bases in the middle. Germline CDR1 is MNHEY and CDR2 is SMNVEV (reference sequence). The CDR3 covers 14 residues. The CDR3 DNA is TGTGCCAGCAGTCTCGACAGTTATTACAATGAGCAGTTCTTC. It translates to CASSLDSYYNEQFF.

J is TRBJ1-1 and V is TRBV10-3; possible D gene TRBD1, 6 bases. CDR1 is ENHRY and CDR2 is SYGVKD in the germline V gene. The CDR3 contains 13 residues. The V gene lost 4 bases and the J gene lost 10 bases, with 16 bases spanning the gap. The CDR3 DNA follows: TGTGCCATCAGTGCCGGGGGGGCGTCGGGAGCTTTCTTT. Translation gives CAISAGGASGAFF.

This clone was seen a single time. The rearrangement links TRBV28 to TRBJ1-2; D is uncertain. The V gene's germline CDR1 is MDHEN and CDR2 SYDVKM. The CDR3 spans 14 residues. The V end lost 7 bases, the J end lost 6 bases, and 18 bases lay between the germline ends. CDR3 nucleotide sequence: TGTGCCAGCACCGACGGGGTTAGCACGAATGGCTACACCTTC. This gives the protein CASTDGVSTNGYTF.

V and J are TRBV5-4 and TRBJ2-5; 12 nucleotides line up with TRBD2. The CDR3 sequence is 16 residues long. J was trimmed by 1 base and V by 5 bases; bases with no gene match: 6. The germline CDR1 and CDR2 sequences are SGHNT and YYREEE (reference sequence). CDR3 protein: CASRRLAGASQETQYF. DNA for the CDR3: TGTGCCAGCAGACGACTAGCGGGGGCATCCCAAGAGACCCAGTACTTC.

The V and J genes are TRBV9 and TRBJ2-3, with TRBD1 matching 9 bases. With V trimmed by 3 bases and J by 3 bases, 11 bases remained unmatched. The germline gives CDR1 SGDLS, CDR2 YYNGEE. The CDR3 length is 17 residues. CDR3 sequence reads: CASSGDPGTGRTDTQYF. In nucleotides, the CDR3 is TGTGCCAGCAGCGGCGACCCCGGGACAGGGCGGACAGATACGCAGTATTTT. The full variable domain, in which reference TRBV9 and TRBJ2-3 provide the parts outside the CDR3, is DSGVTQTPKHLITATGQRVTLRCSPRSGDLSVYWYQQSLDQGLQFLIQYYNGEERAKGNILERFSAQQFPDLHSELNLSSLELGDSALYFCASSGDPGTGRTDTQYFGPGTRLTVL.

The chain employs TRBV6-1 and TRBJ2-7, with D possibly being TRBD1 (5 bases). Germline lookup yields CDR1 MNHNS and CDR2 SASEGT. Trimming stripped 5 bases from V and 0 bases from J, with 11 bases between. This CDR3 comprises 14 residues. The CDR3: CASSRQKSSYEQYF. The CDR3 coding sequence is TGTGCCAGCAGTCGACAGAAAAGCTCCTACGAGCAGTACTTC.

The V gene is TRBV19, the J gene TRBJ1-6, with TRBD1 matching over 7 bases. Germline V gene data show CDR1 as LNHDA and CDR2 as SQIVND (reference sequence). With 9 bases clipped from V and 6 bases from J, the junction kept 8 bases outside the gene matches. The CDR3 sequence is 14 residues long. The CDR3 DNA follows: TGTGCCAGCACCGGGACAGCCCTTAATTCACCCCTCCACTTT. Encoded protein: CASTGTALNSPLHF.

A few counts support this clone. The chain combines TRBV19 with TRBJ2-7; 9 bases line up with TRBD1. CDR1 and CDR2 (germline): LNHDA, SQIVND (reference sequence). Unmatched junction bases numbered 3, after V lost 5 bases and J lost 4 bases. The CDR3 contains 13 residues. The CDR3 sequence is CASSVGTGYEQYF. CDR3 nucleotides: TGTGCCAGTAGTGTGGGGACAGGGTACGAGCAGTACTTC.

This rearrangement joins TRBV4-1 to TRBJ2-2; D is possibly TRBD1 (5 bases). V was shortened by 5 bases and J by 7 bases, with 11 bases between the two germline ends. This CDR3 has 13 amino acids. The germline gives CDR1 MGHRA, CDR2 YSYEKL. This CDR3 reads CASSSGLGGELFF. Written as DNA, the CDR3 is TGCGCCAGCAGCTCAGGGTTGGGCGGGGAGCTGTTTTTT.

The chain employs TRBV28 and TRBJ2-3; 7 bases are a match to TRBD1. CDR1 and CDR2 (germline): MDHEN, SYDVKM. Losses at the gene ends were 4 bases for V and 3 bases for J; bases not matched to a gene: 13. This CDR3 is 17 amino acids long. The chain's CDR3 is CASSSLIQGKVTDTQYF. CDR3 in DNA: TGTGCCAGCAGTTCTTTAATACAGGGGAAAGTGACAGATACGCAGTATTTT.

The chain couples TRBV5-4 to TRBJ1-6, with no clear D. V was trimmed by 0 bases and J by 0 bases, leaving 10 bases between them. Germline V CDR1 and CDR2: SGHNT, YYREEE (reference sequence). The CDR3 spans 17 residues. The CDR3 protein is CASSLARVFSYNSPLHF. The CDR3 DNA reads TGTGCCAGCAGCTTGGCGCGGGTGTTCTCCTATAATTCACCCCTCCACTTT.

The CDR3 is CASSKWTATNEKLFF. DNA of the CDR3: TGTGCCAGCAGCAAATGGACAGCAACTAATGAAAAACTGTTTTTT. The chain joins TRBV11-2 to TRBJ1-4; TRBD1 is a possible D gene (6 bases). V was cut by 5 bases and J by 0 bases, with 10 bases left in between. Germline CDR1 is SGHAT and CDR2 is FQNNGV. This CDR3 comprises 15 residues.

The sample holds one count of this clone. This chain uses TRBV7-9 with TRBJ2-3; D is possibly TRBD1 (6 bases). Germline loops: CDR1 SEHNR, CDR2 FQNEAQ (reference sequence). The CDR3 runs 14 residues. V lost 1 base, J lost 2 bases, and 7 bases lay in between. CDR3 region: CASSLGDTTDTQYF. In DNA, the CDR3 is TGTGCCAGCAGCTTAGGGGACACCACAGATACGCAGTATTTT.

The chain couples TRBV12-2 to TRBJ2-1; the table's D call of TRBD1 was not tested on the DNA. TRBV12-2 is shown as a pseudogene. The length of the CDR3 is 15 residues. The CDR3 DNA follows: TGTGCAAGTCCCCCGGGAGCAGGGGGGTGGGATTGGCAGTTCTTC. It codes for CASPPGAGGWDWQFF.

The chain is built from TRBV5-1 and TRBJ2-7, with D maybe TRBD1 (5 bases). Trimming pared 1 base from V and 3 bases from J, leaving 14 bases between. Per germline, CDR1 SGHRS and CDR2 YFSETQ. This CDR3 comprises 15 residues. CDR3 in DNA: TGCGCCAGCAGCTTGCTTCAGGGTTCCCTCTACGAGCAGTACTTC. Translating it yields CASSLLQGSLYEQYF.

The chain is built from TRBV7-6 and TRBJ2-3; 7 nucleotides match TRBD1. The CDR3 loop spans 19 amino acids. Germline values: CDR1 SGHVS, CDR2 FNYEAQ. Unmatched junction bases numbered 16, after V lost 2 bases and J lost 2 bases. Here the CDR3 reads CASSLYEGAWGWDTDTQYF. The CDR3 DNA sequence: TGTGCCAGCAGCTTATATGAGGGGGCCTGGGGGTGGGACACAGATACGCAGTATTTT. The full variable domain, in which reference TRBV7-6 and TRBJ2-3 provide the parts outside the CDR3, is GAGVSQSPRYKVTKRGQDVALRCDPISGHVSLYWYRQALGQGPEFLTYFNYEAQQDKSGLPNDRFSAERPEGSISTLTIQRTEQRDSAMYRCASSLYEGAWGWDTDTQYFGPGTRLTVL.

This rearrangement joins TRBV7-6 to TRBJ2-2; D possibly corresponds to TRBD2 (6 bases). CDR3 length: 17 residues. Germline CDR1 is SGHVS and CDR2 is FNYEAQ. The V and J ends lost 1 base and 0 bases respectively, with 12 bases between them. The CDR3 nucleotides are TGTGCCAGCAGCTTAGACACACTAGCCGCGAACACCGGGGAGCTGTTTTTT. It yields the protein CASSLDTLAANTGELFF.

On this clone: At one end the junction does not follow the germline gene, possibly because of a read error. The J gene is TRBJ1-3, the V gene TRBV10-2; D might be TRBD1 (6 bases). Germline V CDR1 and CDR2: WSHSY, SAAADI. The CDR3 is 12 amino acids. The CDR3 DNA reads as TGCGCCAGCAGTTCCGACAGGAGCTATATACATTTT. Encoded protein: CASSSDRSYIHF.

In DNA, the CDR3 is TGCGCCAGCAGCTTGGAGCGGACAGGCCAAGAGACCCAGTACTTC. Amino acids: CASSLERTGQETQYF. The V and J genes are TRBV5-1 and TRBJ2-5; TRBD1 agrees at 7 bases. Germline trimming cut 0 bases from V and 1 base from J; bases unmatched to any gene: 3. The CDR3 has 15 amino acids. CDR1 and CDR2 (germline): SGHRS, YFSETQ.

The chain uses TRBV6-5 and TRBJ1-6; 7 bases map to TRBD1. V gave up 2 bases and J gave up 7 bases; unmatched junction bases: 8. The CDR3 length is 16 residues. Germline V gene lookup returns CDR1 MNHEY and CDR2 SVGAGI. The CDR3 loop reads CASSYGTASGNSPLHF. For the CDR3, the DNA is TGTGCCAGCAGTTACGGGACAGCATCGGGGAATTCACCCCTCCACTTT.

The chain employs TRBV29-1 and TRBJ2-1; TRBD2 agrees at 7 bases. The germline CDR1 and CDR2 sequences are SQVTM and ANQGSEA. J was trimmed by 7 bases and V by 7 bases; bases with no gene match: 10. The CDR3 extends over 13 amino acids. CDR3 nucleotides: TGCAGCGCCGACGGGGGGATTGAAAATGAGCAGTTCTTC. Translated, it gives CSADGGIENEQFF.